This T cell receptor beta chain was sequenced during a study of T cell changes during pregnancy in multiple sclerosis. Sequencing used immunoSEQ multiplex PCR; TCRdb keeps in-frame clones, though not all of them. The data show 45,000 to 70,000 clones, over 80% seen once. Germline V gene sequence: CDR1 SEHNR, CDR2 FQNEAQ (reference sequence). CDR3 length equals 16 residues. Deletions cut 1 base from V and 4 bases from J, with 15 bases between. The sequence was obtained from a female donor in good health, enrolled as a control in a pregnancy study. This sequence joins TRBV7-9 and TRBJ2-3, with D perhaps matching TRBD1 (5 bases). This specimen consisted of CD4+ T cells from peripheral blood mononuclear cells, obtained after pregnancy. The CDR3 sequence: CASSLGVSRAADTQYF. CDR3 bases: TGTGCCAGCAGCTTAGGAGTTAGCAGGGCCGCAGATACGCAGTATTTT.